The 17 T cell receptor beta chains below come from one sample, sequenced in a study of blood T cell repertoires in COVID-19. Repertoires were generated with immunoSEQ multiplex PCR, while TCRdb's copy carries only in-frame clones and drops some. Of under 350,000 clones detected, over 75% appear once; the ten largest clones hold 11%. The sequenced material came from peripheral blood. The receptors come from a woman aged 70-85 years with acute or convalescent COVID-19.

This chain joins TRBV10-3 and TRBJ2-7; 8 nucleotides line up with TRBD2. CDR1 is ENHRY, CDR2 SYGVKD, per germline. This CDR3 contains 15 residues. With V trimmed by 8 bases and J by 2 bases, 11 bases remained unmatched. CDR3 residues: CAIGPGTSITYEQYF. The CDR3 DNA reads TGTGCCATCGGCCCCGGGACTAGTATTACCTACGAGCAGTACTTC.

V usage is TRBV6-5 and J usage is TRBJ2-6; D is possibly TRBD1 (5 bases). Germline assignment: CDR1 MNHEY and CDR2 SVGAGI. With 8 bases removed from V and 0 bases from J, the gap between germline ends came to 11 bases. The CDR3 spans 15 residues. CDR3 DNA: TGTGCCAGCGTCAGGGTGAGCTCTGGGGCCAACGTCCTGACTTTC. It translates to CASVRVSSGANVLTF.

The V call is TRBV15, the J call TRBJ1-4, with D hard to call. The CDR3 spans 14 residues. The germline V gene encodes CDR1 LNHNV and CDR2 YYDKDF (reference sequence). Trimming took 0 bases from V and 6 from J, leaving 8 bases between them. The CDR3: CATSREGSYEKLFF. The CDR3 DNA sequence: TGTGCCACCAGCAGAGAGGGGAGTTATGAAAAACTGTTTTTT.

This chain joins TRBV28 and TRBJ2-3, with D tentatively TRBD2 (6 bases). The CDR3 totals 13 residues. Germline V gene sequence: CDR1 MDHEN, CDR2 SYDVKM. V shed 7 bases and J shed 1 base, with 9 bases lying between them. CDR3 sequence: CASTEGGTDTQYF. The CDR3 coding sequence is TGTGCCAGCACGGAGGGCGGCACAGATACGCAGTATTTT.

This chain joins TRBV6-5 and TRBJ2-1; no reliable D call. The germline CDR1 and CDR2 sequences are MNHEY and SVGAGI. There are 15 residues in the CDR3. Trimming cost V 6 bases and J 0 bases, with 12 bases left between them. The CDR3 coding sequence is TGTGCCAGCAGCCGAAAAGTGAGCTCCTACAATGAGCAGTTCTTC. Translating gives CASSRKVSSYNEQFF.

V and J are TRBV30 and TRBJ1-5; weak D call: TRBD1 (6 bases). The germline CDR1 and CDR2 sequences are GTSNPN and SVGIG (reference sequence). With 3 bases removed from V and 5 bases from J, the gap between germline ends came to 11 bases. This CDR3 has 13 amino acids. The CDR3 sequence is CAWSPDRYQPQHF. The CDR3 region has the DNA TGTGCCTGGAGCCCGGACAGATATCAGCCCCAGCATTTT.

The chain combines TRBV1 with TRBJ2-7; TRBD1, the table's D call, was not compared with the DNA. TRBV1 counts as a pseudogene. This CDR3 contains 16 residues. The CDR3: CTSSQNKADRSYEQYF. The CDR3 coding sequence is TGCACCAGCAGCCAAAACAAGGCGGACAGAAGCTACGAGCAGTACTTC.

This chain links TRBV20-1 with TRBJ1-3; D is unclear. Germline V gives CDR1 DFQATT, CDR2 SNEGSKA (reference sequence). V was cut by 3 bases and J by 4 bases, with 13 bases left in between. The CDR3 has 14 residues. In DNA, the CDR3 is TGCAGTGCTAGTTTCAGTGGGCCAGGAAACACCATATATTTT. Protein sequence: CSASFSGPGNTIYF.

This clone showed up just once. The rearrangement uses TRBV11-2 and TRBJ2-3; D gene unclear. CDR3 length equals 13 residues. Germline V lookup: CDR1 SGHAT, CDR2 FQNNGV. The V gene lost 0 bases and the J gene lost 2 bases, with 3 bases spanning the gap. The CDR3 coding sequence is TGTGCCAGCAGCTTAGACCTCACAGATACGCAGTATTTT. This encodes CASSLDLTDTQYF.

This chain uses TRBV6-5 with TRBJ1-5; the D gene is possibly TRBD1 (5 bases). The V end lost 6 bases, the J end lost 6 bases, and 6 bases lay between the germline ends. Germline CDR1 MNHEY, CDR2 SVGAGI. This CDR3 has 11 residues. The CDR3 nucleotides are TGTGCCAGCAGGGACATTCAGCCCCAGCATTTT. As protein: CASRDIQPQHF.

This clone was counted a few times. The V call is TRBV29-1, the J call TRBJ1-5, with D tentatively TRBD1 (6 bases). The CDR3 is 13 residues long. Germline CDR1 and CDR2: SQVTM and ANQGSEA. V was clipped by 5 bases and J by 7 bases, with 15 bases between them. The CDR3 DNA is TGCAGCGTTCTGGACAGCATAAACCAGCCCCAGCATTTT. Residues: CSVLDSINQPQHF.

This clone was counted a few times. The chain links TRBV10-3 to TRBJ2-7; 12 bases align to TRBD2. This CDR3 spans 12 amino acids. CDR1 is ENHRY, CDR2 SYGVKD, per germline. The V and J ends lost 10 bases and 5 bases, in that order; junction bases with no gene match: 3. Here the CDR3 DNA reads TGTGCCACCCGGACTAGCGGGGACGAGCAGTACTTC. This gives the protein CATRTSGDEQYF.

CDR3 sequence reads: CATSRGSGGTDTQYF. CDR3 DNA: TGTGCCACCAGCAGGGGGTCGGGAGGAACAGATACGCAGTATTTT. The V gene is TRBV15, the J gene TRBJ2-3, with 7 bases fitting TRBD2. V gave up 3 bases and J gave up 3 bases; unmatched junction bases: 6. Per the germline V gene, CDR1 is LNHNV and CDR2 is YYDKDF (reference sequence). The CDR3 has 15 residues.

This clone has a handful of counts. CDR3 loop: CASSSHRTGSSYEQYF. The CDR3 DNA is TGTGCCAGCAGCTCACACCGGACAGGGAGCTCCTACGAGCAGTACTTC. The chain carries TRBV7-8 and TRBJ2-7; 8 nucleotides align to TRBD1. Germline CDR1 reads SGHVS; CDR2 reads FQNEAQ. CDR3 length: 16 amino acids. V was pared by 4 bases and J by 0 bases, with 8 bases of the junction left unmatched. Using reference TRBV7-8 and TRBJ2-7 for the parts outside the CDR3, the full variable domain is GAGVSQSPRYKVAKRGQDVALRCDPISGHVSLFWYQQALGQGPEFLTYFQNEAQLDKSGLPSDRFFAERPEGSVSTLKIQRTQQEDSAVYLCASSSHRTGSSYEQYFGPGTRLTVT.

This chain connects TRBV30 to TRBJ2-5; 9 bases fit TRBD2. Germline CDR1 reads GTSNPN; CDR2 reads SVGIG (reference sequence). This CDR3 region has 12 residues. Germline trimming cut 8 bases from V and 4 bases from J; bases unmatched to any gene: 5. The CDR3: CAGAGGRETQYF. DNA of the CDR3: TGTGCCGGCGCGGGGGGGCGAGAGACCCAGTACTTC.

This chain uses TRBV14 with TRBJ1-2; D unclear. Germline CDR1 is SGHDN and CDR2 is FVKESK. The length of the CDR3 is 15 residues. Trimming removed 1 base at V and 1 base at J, with 10 bases between. The CDR3, as DNA: TGTGCCAGCAGCCAAGCCGGCCGGGATAACTATGGCTACACCTTC. It encodes CASSQAGRDNYGYTF.

V gene TRBV6-4 combines with J gene TRBJ2-7, with a tentative D call TRBD1 (6 bases). The CDR3 contains 12 residues. Germline V gene data show CDR1 as MRHNA and CDR2 as SNTAGT. Trimming took off 6 bases at V and 2 bases at J, with 8 bases between the two ends. The CDR3 DNA reads TGTGCCAGCAGGGACAGAGCCTACGAGCAGTACTTC. It yields the protein CASRDRAYEQYF.